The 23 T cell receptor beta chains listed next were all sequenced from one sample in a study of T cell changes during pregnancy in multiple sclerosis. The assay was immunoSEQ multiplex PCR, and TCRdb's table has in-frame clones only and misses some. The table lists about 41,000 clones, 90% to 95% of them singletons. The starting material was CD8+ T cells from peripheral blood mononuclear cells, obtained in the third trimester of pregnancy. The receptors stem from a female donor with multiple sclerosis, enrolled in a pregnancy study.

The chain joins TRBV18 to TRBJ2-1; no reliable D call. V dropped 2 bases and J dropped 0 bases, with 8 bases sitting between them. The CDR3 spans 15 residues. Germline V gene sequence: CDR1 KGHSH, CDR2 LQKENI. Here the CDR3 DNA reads TGTGCCAGCTCACCAGAGGAGAGCTCCTACAATGAGCAGTTCTTC. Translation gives CASSPEESSYNEQFF.

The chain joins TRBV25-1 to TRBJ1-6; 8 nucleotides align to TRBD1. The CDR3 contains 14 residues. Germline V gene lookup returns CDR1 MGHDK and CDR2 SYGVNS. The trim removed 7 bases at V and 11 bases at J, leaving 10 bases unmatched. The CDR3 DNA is TGTGCCAGCACAGGGACAGGCGCAGGGACACCCCTCCACTTT. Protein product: CASTGTGAGTPLHF.

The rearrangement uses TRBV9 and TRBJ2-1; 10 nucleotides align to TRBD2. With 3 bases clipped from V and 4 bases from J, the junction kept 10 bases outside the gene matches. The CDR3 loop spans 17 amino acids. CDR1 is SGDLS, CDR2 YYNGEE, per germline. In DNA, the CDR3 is TGTGCCAGCAGCGAACAGCCGGGACTAGCGAGATACAATGAGCAGTTCTTC. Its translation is CASSEQPGLARYNEQFF.

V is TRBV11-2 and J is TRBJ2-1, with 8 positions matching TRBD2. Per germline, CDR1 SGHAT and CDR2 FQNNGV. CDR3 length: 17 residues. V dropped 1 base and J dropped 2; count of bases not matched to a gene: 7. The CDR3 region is CASSLVLLAATYNEQFF. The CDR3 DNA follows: TGTGCCAGCAGCTTAGTACTACTAGCGGCCACCTACAATGAGCAGTTCTTC.

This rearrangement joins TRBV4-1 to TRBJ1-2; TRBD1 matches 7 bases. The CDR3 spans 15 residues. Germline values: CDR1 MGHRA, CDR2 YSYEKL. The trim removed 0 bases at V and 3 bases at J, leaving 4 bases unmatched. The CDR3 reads CASSQDSRGDYGYTF. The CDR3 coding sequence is TGCGCCAGCAGCCAAGATTCCAGGGGGGACTATGGCTACACCTTC.

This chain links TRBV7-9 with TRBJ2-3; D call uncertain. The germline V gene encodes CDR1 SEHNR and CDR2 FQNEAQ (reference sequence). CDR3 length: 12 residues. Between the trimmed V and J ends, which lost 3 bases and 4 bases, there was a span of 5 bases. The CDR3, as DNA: TGTGCCAGCAGCTTGAGTCCAGATACGCAGTATTTT. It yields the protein CASSLSPDTQYF.

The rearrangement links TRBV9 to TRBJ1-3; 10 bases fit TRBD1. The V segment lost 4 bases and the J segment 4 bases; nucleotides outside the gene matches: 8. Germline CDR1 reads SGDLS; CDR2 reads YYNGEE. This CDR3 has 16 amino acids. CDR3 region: CASSPSRTGGGNTIYF. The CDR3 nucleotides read TGTGCCAGCAGCCCCTCCCGGACAGGGGGGGGAAACACCATATATTTT.

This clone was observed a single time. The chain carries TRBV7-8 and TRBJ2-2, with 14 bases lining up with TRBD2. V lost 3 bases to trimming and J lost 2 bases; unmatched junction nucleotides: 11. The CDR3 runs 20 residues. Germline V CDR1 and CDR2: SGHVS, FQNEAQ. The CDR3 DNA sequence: TGTGCCAGCAGCTTCCCGGGACTAGCGGGGGACCGACCAAACACCGGGGAGCTGTTTTTT. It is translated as CASSFPGLAGDRPNTGELFF.

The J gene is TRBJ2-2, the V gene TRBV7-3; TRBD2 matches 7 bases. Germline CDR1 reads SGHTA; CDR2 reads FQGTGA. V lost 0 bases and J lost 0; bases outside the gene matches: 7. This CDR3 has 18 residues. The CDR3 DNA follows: TGTGCCAGCAGCTTAACATCCTGGGAGGGTACGAACACCGGGGAGCTGTTTTTT. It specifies CASSLTSWEGTNTGELFF.

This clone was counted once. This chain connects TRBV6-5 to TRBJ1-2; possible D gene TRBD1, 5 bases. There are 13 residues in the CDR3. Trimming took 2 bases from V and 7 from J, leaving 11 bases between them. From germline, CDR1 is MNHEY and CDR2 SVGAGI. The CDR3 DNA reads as TGTGCCAGCAGTTACGGGGCAGGCCCTGGCTACACCTTC. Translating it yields CASSYGAGPGYTF.

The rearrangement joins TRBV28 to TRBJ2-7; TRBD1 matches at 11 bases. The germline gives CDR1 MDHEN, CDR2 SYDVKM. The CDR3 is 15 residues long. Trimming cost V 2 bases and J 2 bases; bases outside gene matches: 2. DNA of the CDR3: TGTGCCAGCAGTTTAGGGGACAGGGGGACCTACGAGCAGTACTTC. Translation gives CASSLGDRGTYEQYF.

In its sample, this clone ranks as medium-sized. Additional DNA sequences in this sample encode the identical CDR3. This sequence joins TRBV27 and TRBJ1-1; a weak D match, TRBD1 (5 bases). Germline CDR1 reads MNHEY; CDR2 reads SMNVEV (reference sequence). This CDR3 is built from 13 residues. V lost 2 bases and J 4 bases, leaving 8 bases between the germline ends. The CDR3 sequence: CASSLGRGTEAFF. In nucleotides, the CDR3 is TGTGCCAGCAGTTTAGGAAGGGGCACTGAAGCTTTCTTT.

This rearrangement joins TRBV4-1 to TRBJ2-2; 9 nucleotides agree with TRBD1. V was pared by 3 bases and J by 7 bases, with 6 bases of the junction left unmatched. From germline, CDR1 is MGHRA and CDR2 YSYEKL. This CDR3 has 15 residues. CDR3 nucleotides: TGCGCCAGCAGCCACGGACAGGGGAGGGACGGGGAGCTGTTTTTT. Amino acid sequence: CASSHGQGRDGELFF.

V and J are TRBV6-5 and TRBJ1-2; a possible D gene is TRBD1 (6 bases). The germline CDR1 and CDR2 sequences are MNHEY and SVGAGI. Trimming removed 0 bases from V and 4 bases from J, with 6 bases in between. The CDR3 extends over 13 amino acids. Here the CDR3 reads CASSYSGAYGYTF. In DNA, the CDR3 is TGTGCCAGCAGTTACTCGGGGGCCTATGGCTACACCTTC.

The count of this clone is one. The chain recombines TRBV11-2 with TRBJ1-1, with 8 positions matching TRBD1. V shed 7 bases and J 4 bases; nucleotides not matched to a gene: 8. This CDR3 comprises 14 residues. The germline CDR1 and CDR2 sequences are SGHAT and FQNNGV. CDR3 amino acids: CASIIDRGGTEAFF. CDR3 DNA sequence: TGTGCCAGCATTATCGACAGGGGTGGCACTGAAGCTTTCTTT.

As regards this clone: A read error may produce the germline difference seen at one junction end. Here the CDR3 reads CASSVSRGSGRYEQYF. The CDR3 DNA is TGTGCCAGCAGTGTATCCAGGGGATCTGGGAGATACGAGCAGTACTTC. The chain is built from TRBV27 and TRBJ2-7, with a possible D match to TRBD1 (6 bases). Germline assignment: CDR1 MNHEY and CDR2 SMNVEV (reference sequence). CDR3 size: 16 residues.

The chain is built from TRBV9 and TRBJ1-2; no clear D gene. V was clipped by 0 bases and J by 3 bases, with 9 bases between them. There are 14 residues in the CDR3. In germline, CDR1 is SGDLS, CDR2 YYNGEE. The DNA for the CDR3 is TGTGCCAGCAGCGTAGGAGGCGGAGACTATGGCTACACCTTC. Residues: CASSVGGGDYGYTF.

CDR3 amino acids: CASSQQGAGANVLTF. The CDR3 coding sequence is TGTGCCAGCAGCCAACAGGGGGCTGGGGCCAACGTCCTGACTTTC. The J gene is TRBJ2-6, the V gene TRBV7-3; 8 bases align to TRBD1. Germline CDR1 and CDR2: SGHTA and FQGTGA. V was clipped by 5 bases and J by 2 bases; unmatched bases: 2. The CDR3 covers 15 residues.

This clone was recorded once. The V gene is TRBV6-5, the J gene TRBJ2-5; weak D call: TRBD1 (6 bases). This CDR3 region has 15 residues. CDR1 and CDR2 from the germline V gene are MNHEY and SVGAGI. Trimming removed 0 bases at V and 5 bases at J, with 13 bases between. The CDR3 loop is CASSYSNGGAETQYF. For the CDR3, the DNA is TGTGCCAGCAGTTACTCGAATGGGGGCGCGGAGACCCAGTACTTC.

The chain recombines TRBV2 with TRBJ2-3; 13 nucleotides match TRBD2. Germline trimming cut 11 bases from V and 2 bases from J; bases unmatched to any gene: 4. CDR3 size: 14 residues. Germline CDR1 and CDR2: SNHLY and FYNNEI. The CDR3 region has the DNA TGTGCCGGGGGACTAGCGGGGCCCACAGATACGCAGTATTTT. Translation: CAGGLAGPTDTQYF. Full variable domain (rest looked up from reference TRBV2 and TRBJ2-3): EPEVTQTPSHQVTQMGQEVILRCVPISNHLYFYWYRQILGQKVEFLVSFYNNEISEKSEIFDDQFSVERPDGSNFTLKIRSTKLEDSAMYFCAGGLAGPTDTQYFGPGTRLTVL.

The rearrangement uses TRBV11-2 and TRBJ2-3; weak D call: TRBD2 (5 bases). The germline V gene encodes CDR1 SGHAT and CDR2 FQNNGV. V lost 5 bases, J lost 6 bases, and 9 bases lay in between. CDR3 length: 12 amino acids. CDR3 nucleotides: TGTGCCAGCAGCCTAACGGGGGATACGCAGTATTTT. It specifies CASSLTGDTQYF.

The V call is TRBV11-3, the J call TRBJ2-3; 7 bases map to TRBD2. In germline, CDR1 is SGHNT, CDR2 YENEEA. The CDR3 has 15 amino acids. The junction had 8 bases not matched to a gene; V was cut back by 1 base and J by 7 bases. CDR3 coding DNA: TGTGCCAGCAGCTTAGCCAGCGGGAATCTGAATACGCAGTATTTT. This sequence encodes CASSLASGNLNTQYF. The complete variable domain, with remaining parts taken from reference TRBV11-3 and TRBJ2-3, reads EAGVVQSPRYKIIEKKQPVAFWCNPISGHNTLYWYLQNLGQGPELLIRYENEEAVDDSQLPKDRFSAERLKGVDSTLKIQPAELGDSAVYLCASSLASGNLNTQYFGPGTRLTVL.

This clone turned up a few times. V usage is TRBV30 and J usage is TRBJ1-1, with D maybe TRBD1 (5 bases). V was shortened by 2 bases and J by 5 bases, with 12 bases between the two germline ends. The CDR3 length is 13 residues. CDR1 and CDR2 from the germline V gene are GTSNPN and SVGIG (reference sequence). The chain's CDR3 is CAWSQTGGTEAFF. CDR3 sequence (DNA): TGTGCCTGGAGTCAAACAGGAGGGACTGAAGCTTTCTTT.